This is a list of T cell receptor beta chains from one sample in a study of cytotoxic CD8 clonotypes in ibrutinib-treated CLL. The protocol was immunoSEQ multiplex PCR, while the TCRdb copy is restricted to in-frame clones and leaves out a portion. Of roughly 180,000 clones listed, roughly 80% were seen once; the top ten hold about 4.3%. Sequencing used PBMCs, obtained after 24 months of ibrutinib treatment. The receptors here all came from a human donor with chronic lymphocytic leukemia. The CDR3 runs from the conserved cysteine through the conserved F or W. D genes are given only for firm matches. The listing skips clone size in some rows; elsewhere it reads once, few, many or a size class.

J gene | V gene | D gene | CDR3 length | clone size | CDR3 DNA | CDR3 protein
TRBJ1-5 | TRBV29-1 | NA | 10 | NA | TGCAGCGTTACACCTCAGCCCCAGCATTTT | CSVTPQPQHF
TRBJ1-1 | TRBV7-9 | NA | 12 | few | TGTGCCAGCAGCTCCTGGGGCACTGAAGCTTTCTTT | CASSSWGTEAFF
TRBJ1-2 | TRBV2 | NA | 15 | NA | TGTGCCAGCAGTGATACCACCGGGGGGGTGAAGGGCTACACCTTC | CASSDTTGGVKGYTF
TRBJ2-3 | TRBV6-6 | TRBD2 | 16 | NA | TGTGCCAGCAGTTACGGTAGCGGGGGGAACTCAGATACGCAGTATTTT | CASSYGSGGNSDTQYF
TRBJ1-2 | TRBV6-4 | TRBD1 | 13 | NA | TGTGCCAGCAGTGGGGGACAGGGAGGTCGCTACACCTTC | CASSGGQGGRYTF
TRBJ1-1 | TRBV7-9 | NA | 14 | NA | TGTGCCAGCAGCTTAGCCACACAGGGTTCGCAAGCTTTCTTT | CASSLATQGSQAFF
TRBJ1-4 | TRBV5-8 | NA | 11 | NA | TGTGCCAGCAGCTCGCGGGAACAACTGTTTTTT | CASSSREQLFF
TRBJ1-1 | TRBV4-1 | NA | 16 | few | TGCGCCAGCAGCCAAGTCCTAAGCGGGGAGAACACTGAAGCTTTCTTT | CASSQVLSGENTEAFF
TRBJ1-2 | TRBV10-2 | NA | 14 | NA | TGCGCCAGCAGTCTCTACGGGGTGAATGCTGGCTACACCTTC | CASSLYGVNAGYTF
TRBJ1-1 | TRBV5-6 | NA | 12 | NA | TGTGCCAGCAGCTTGTATGTGGGAGAAGCTTTCTTT | CASSLYVGEAFF
TRBJ2-7 | TRBV19 | TRBD1 | 16 | NA | TGTGCCAGTAGTCCGACAGGGACCGGGCGATCCTACGAGCAGTACTTC | CASSPTGTGRSYEQYF
TRBJ1-1 | TRBV9 | TRBD1 | 14 | NA | TGTGCCAGCATCACAGGGGGAGTACGCACTGAAGCTTTCTTT | CASITGGVRTEAFF
TRBJ1-5 | TRBV5-5 | NA | 15 | NA | TGTGCCAGCAGCTTGGGGGCTCATCGCCTTCAGCCCCAGCATTTT | CASSLGAHRLQPQHF